This T cell receptor (beta chain) was obtained from a study of type 1 regulatory T cells. A single record per CDR3 protein comes from TCRdb applying MiXCR to the reads. The table has approximately 97,000 distinct CDR3 sequences, about 28% seen once. The germline gives CDR1 SGHDN, CDR2 FVKESK. The CDR3 is 16 amino acids. With 0 bases clipped from V and 9 bases from J, the junction kept 7 bases outside the gene matches. This sequence originates from a human donor in good health. The chain joins TRBV14 to TRBJ2-1; TRBD2 matches at 11 bases. The sequencing input was CD4+ T cells, either the whole sample or a sorted fraction (not recorded which). The CDR3 nucleotides are TGTGCCAGCAGCCAAGATCTTACTAGCGGGAGAACTGAGCAGTTCTTC. As protein: CASSQDLTSGRTEQFF.